The 4 T cell receptor beta chains listed next were all sequenced from one sample in a study of cytomegalovirus exposure and HLA in healthy donors. TCRdb keeps only in-frame clones here, not all; method: immunoSEQ multiplex PCR. The repertoire holds tens of thousands of clones, with about 96% as singletons. The sample was PBMCs. The source is a man aged 18 to 29 in good health and CMV-seronegative.

The rearrangement uses TRBV30 and TRBJ2-7; 7 bases match TRBD1. The CDR3 extends over 12 amino acids. Germline-derived CDR1 and CDR2 are GTSNPN and SVGIG (reference sequence). The V gene end was trimmed by 2 bases and the J gene end by 4 bases; junction bases not matched to a gene: 2. The CDR3, as DNA: TGTGCCTGGAGTTCACAGGGGTACGAGCAGTACTTC. Protein product: CAWSSQGYEQYF.

The chain combines TRBV19 with TRBJ2-5, with D possibly being TRBD1 (6 bases). Germline V gene sequence: CDR1 LNHDA, CDR2 SQIVND (reference sequence). The V end lost 3 bases, the J end lost 2 bases, and 13 bases lay between the germline ends. CDR3 length: 15 residues. The CDR3 DNA reads as TGTGCCAGTAGTATTAGGAGCAGGGGACAAGAGACCCAGTACTTC. Translating gives CASSIRSRGQETQYF.

The chain uses TRBV7-2 and TRBJ1-3; no clear D gene. Per germline, CDR1 SGHTA and CDR2 FQGNSA. V shed 2 bases and J shed 3 bases, with 8 bases lying between them. The CDR3 runs 14 residues. CDR3 sequence: CASSLREGGNTIYF. Here the CDR3 DNA reads TGTGCCAGCAGCTTACGGGAGGGTGGAAACACCATATATTTT.

The chain uses TRBV28 and TRBJ2-6, with 8 bases identical to TRBD2. This CDR3 comprises 18 residues. Germline V gene lookup returns CDR1 MDHEN and CDR2 SYDVKM. The V gene end was trimmed by 7 bases and the J gene end by 1 base; junction bases not matched to a gene: 12. CDR3 sequence (DNA): TGTGCCAGCAACCGGGGGGGGGCGCGAGCTTCTGGGGCCAACGTCCTGACTTTC. Amino acid sequence: CASNRGGARASGANVLTF.